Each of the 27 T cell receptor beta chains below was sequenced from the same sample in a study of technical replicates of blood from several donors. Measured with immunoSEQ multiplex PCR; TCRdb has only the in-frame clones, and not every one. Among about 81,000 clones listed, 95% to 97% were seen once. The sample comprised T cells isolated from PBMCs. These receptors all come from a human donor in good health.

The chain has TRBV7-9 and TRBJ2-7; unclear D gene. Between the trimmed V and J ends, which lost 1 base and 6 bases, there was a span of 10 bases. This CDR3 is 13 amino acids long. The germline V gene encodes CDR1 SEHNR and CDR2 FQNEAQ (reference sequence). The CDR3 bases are TGTGCCAGCAGCTTAGTGTCGAACGGCGAGCAGTACTTC. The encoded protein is CASSLVSNGEQYF.

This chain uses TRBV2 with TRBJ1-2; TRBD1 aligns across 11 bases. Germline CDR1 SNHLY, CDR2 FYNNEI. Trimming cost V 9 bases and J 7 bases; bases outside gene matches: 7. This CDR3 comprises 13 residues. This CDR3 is CARYPGTGGGYTF. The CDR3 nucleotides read TGTGCCAGATACCCTGGGACAGGGGGTGGCTACACCTTC.

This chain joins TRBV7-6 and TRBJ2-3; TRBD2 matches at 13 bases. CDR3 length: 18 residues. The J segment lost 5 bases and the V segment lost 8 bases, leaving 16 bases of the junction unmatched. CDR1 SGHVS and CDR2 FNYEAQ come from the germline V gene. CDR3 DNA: TGTGCCAGCGCCCAAAGCTTACTAGCGGGAGGGCCAATAGATACGCAGTATTTT. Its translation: CASAQSLLAGGPIDTQYF.

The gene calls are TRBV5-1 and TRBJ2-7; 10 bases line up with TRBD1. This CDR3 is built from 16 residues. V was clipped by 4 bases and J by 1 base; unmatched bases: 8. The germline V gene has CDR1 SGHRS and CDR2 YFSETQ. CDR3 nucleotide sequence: TGCGCCAGCAGCCCTCAGGGACAGGGGATTTCCTACGAGCAGTACTTC. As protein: CASSPQGQGISYEQYF. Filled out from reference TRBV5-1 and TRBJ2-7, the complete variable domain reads KAGVTQTPRYLIKTRGQQVTLSCSPISGHRSVSWYQQTPGQGLQFLFEYFSETQRNKGNFPGRFSGRQFSNSRSEMNVSTLELGDSALYLCASSPQGQGISYEQYFGPGTRLTVT.

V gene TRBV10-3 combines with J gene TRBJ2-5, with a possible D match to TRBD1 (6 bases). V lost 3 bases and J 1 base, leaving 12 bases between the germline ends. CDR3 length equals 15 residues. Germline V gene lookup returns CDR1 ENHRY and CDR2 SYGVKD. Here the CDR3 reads CAISDSTGIQETQYF. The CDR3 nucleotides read TGTGCCATCAGTGACTCGACAGGAATCCAAGAGACCCAGTACTTC.

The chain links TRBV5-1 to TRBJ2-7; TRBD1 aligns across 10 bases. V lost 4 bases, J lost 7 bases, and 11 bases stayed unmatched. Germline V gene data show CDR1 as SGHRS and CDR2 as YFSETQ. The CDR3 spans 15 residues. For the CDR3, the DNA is TGCGCCAGCAGCCTGGAAGGGACAGGGGTGGGTGAGCAGTACTTC. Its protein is CASSLEGTGVGEQYF.

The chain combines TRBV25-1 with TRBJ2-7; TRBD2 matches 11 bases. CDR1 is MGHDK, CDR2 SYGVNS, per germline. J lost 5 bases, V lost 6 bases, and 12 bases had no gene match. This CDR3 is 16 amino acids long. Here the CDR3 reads CASRPGTSGFGDEQYF. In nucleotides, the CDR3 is TGTGCCAGCAGGCCGGGGACTAGCGGTTTCGGGGACGAGCAGTACTTC.

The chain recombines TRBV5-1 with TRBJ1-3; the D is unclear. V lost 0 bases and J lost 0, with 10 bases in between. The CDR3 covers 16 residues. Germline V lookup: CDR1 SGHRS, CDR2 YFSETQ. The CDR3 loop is CASSLGPPSSGNTIYF. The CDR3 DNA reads TGCGCCAGCAGCTTGGGGCCGCCAAGCTCTGGAAACACCATATATTTT. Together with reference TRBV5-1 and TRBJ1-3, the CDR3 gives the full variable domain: KAGVTQTPRYLIKTRGQQVTLSCSPISGHRSVSWYQQTPGQGLQFLFEYFSETQRNKGNFPGRFSGRQFSNSRSEMNVSTLELGDSALYLCASSLGPPSSGNTIYFGEGSWLTVV.

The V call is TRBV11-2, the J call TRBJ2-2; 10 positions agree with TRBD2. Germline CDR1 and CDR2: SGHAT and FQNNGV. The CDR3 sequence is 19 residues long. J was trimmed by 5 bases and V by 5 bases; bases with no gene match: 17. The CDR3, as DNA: TGTGCCAGCAGCCGCCGGCTAGCGGGAGTAGGACCCGAGACCGGGGAGCTGTTTTTT. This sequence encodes CASSRRLAGVGPETGELFF. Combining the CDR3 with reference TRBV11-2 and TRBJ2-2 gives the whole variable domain EAGVAQSPRYKIIEKRQSVAFWCNPISGHATLYWYQQILGQGPKLLIQFQNNGVVDDSQLPKDRFSAERLKGVDSTLKIQPAKLEDSAVYLCASSRRLAGVGPETGELFFGEGSRLTVL.

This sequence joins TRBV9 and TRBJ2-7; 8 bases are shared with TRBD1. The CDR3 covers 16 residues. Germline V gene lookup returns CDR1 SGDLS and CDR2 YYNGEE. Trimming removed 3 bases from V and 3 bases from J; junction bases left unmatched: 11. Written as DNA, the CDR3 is TGTGCCAGCAGCGAAAACCCAGGGGGCCGAGACTACGAGCAGTACTTC. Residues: CASSENPGGRDYEQYF.

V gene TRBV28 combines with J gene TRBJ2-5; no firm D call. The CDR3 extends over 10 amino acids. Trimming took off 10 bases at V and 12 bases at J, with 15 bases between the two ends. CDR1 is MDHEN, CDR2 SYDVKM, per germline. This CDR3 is CATPGPLEYF. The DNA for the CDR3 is TGTGCCACCCCAGGCCCCCTCGAGTACTTC. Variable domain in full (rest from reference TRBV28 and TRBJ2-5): DVKVTQSSRYLVKRTGEKVFLECVQDMDHENMFWYRQDPGLGLRLIYFSYDVKMKEKGDIPEGYSVSREKKERFSLILESASTNQTSMYLCATPGPLEYFGPGTRLLVL.

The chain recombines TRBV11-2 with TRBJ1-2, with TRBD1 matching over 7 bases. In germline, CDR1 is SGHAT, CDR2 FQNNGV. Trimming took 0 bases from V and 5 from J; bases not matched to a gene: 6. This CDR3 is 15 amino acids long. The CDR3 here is CASSLETGLDYGYTF. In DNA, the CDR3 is TGTGCCAGCAGCTTAGAGACAGGGTTGGATTATGGCTACACCTTC.

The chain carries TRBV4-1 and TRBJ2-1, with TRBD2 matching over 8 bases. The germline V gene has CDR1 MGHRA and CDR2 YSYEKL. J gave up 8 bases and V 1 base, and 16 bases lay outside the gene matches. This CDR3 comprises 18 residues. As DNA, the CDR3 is TGCGCCAGCAGCCAAGGGGGTATACGGGACCCGGGAGGGGATGAGCAGTTCTTC. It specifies CASSQGGIRDPGGDEQFF.

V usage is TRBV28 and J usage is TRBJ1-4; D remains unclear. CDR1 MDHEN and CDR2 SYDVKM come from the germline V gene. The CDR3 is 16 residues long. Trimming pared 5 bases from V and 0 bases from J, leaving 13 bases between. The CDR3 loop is CASSPPRDATNEKLFF. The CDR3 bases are TGTGCCAGCAGTCCCCCTCGGGATGCAACTAATGAAAAACTGTTTTTT.

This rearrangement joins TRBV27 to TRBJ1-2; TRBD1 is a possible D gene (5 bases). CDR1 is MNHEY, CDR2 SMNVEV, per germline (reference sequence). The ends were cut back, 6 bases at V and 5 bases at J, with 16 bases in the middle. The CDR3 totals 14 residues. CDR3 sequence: CASRPTGGMYGYTF. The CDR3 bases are TGTGCCAGCAGACCTACCGGGGGGATGTATGGCTACACCTTC.

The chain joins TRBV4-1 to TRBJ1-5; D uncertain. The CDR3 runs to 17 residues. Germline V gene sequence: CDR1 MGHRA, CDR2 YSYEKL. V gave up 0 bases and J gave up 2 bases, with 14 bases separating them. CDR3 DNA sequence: TGCGCCAGCAGCCAAGAAGCGAGGGTATCGGGCAATCAGCCCCAGCATTTT. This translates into CASSQEARVSGNQPQHF.

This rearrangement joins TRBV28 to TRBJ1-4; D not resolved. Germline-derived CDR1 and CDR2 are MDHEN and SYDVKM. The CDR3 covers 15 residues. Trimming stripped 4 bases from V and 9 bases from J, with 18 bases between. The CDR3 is CASSSTPGSNKKLFF. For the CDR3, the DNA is TGTGCCAGCAGTTCTACCCCGGGATCCAATAAAAAACTGTTTTTT.

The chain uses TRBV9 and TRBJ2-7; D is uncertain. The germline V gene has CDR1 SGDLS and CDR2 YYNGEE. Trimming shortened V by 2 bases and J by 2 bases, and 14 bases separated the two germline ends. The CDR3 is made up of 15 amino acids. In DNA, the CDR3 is TGTGCCAGCAGCGTCGAGACTCGTGAGACCTACGAGCAGTACTTC. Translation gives CASSVETRETYEQYF. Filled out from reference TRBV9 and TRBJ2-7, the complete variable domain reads DSGVTQTPKHLITATGQRVTLRCSPRSGDLSVYWYQQSLDQGLQFLIQYYNGEERAKGNILERFSAQQFPDLHSELNLSSLELGDSALYFCASSVETRETYEQYFGPGTRLTVT.

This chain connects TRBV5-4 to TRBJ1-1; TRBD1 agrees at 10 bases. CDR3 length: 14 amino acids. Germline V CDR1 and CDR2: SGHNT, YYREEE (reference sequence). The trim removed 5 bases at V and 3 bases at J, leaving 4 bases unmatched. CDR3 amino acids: CASRSGQGDTEAFF. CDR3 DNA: TGTGCCAGCAGGTCAGGACAGGGGGACACTGAAGCTTTCTTT.

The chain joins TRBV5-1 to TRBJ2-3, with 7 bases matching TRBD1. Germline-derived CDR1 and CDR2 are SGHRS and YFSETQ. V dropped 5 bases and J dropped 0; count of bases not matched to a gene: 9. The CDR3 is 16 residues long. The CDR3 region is CASRTGTDTSTDTQYF. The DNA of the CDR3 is TGCGCCAGCAGAACAGGGACAGACACTAGCACAGATACGCAGTATTTT.

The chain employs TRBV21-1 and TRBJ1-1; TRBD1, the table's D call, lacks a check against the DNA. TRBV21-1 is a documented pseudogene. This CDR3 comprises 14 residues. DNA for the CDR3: TGTGCCAGCAGCAATGGACAGGGGTGCACTGAAGCTTTCTTT. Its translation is CASSNGQGCTEAFF.

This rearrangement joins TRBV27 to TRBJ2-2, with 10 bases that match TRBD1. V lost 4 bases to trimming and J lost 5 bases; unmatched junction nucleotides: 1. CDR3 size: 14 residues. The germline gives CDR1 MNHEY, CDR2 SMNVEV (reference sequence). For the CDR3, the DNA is TGTGCCAGCAGTTGGACAGGGGGTACCGGGGAGCTGTTTTTT. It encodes CASSWTGGTGELFF.

CDR3 bases: TGTGCCAGCAGTTTATCTGCGGGAGGGCCAGAAGAGACCCAGTACTTC. It is translated as CASSLSAGGPEETQYF. This chain links TRBV28 with TRBJ2-5; the match to TRBD2 covers 9 bases. Germline V gene lookup returns CDR1 MDHEN and CDR2 SYDVKM. The CDR3 covers 16 residues. The V segment lost 1 base and the J segment 3 bases; nucleotides outside the gene matches: 6.

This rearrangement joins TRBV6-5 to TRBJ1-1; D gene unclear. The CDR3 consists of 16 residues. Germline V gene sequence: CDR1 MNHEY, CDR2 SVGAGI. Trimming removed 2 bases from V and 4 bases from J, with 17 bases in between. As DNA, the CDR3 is TGTGCCAGCAGTTACGGCGAGGTGGGGAGGGCCACTGAAGCTTTCTTT. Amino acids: CASSYGEVGRATEAFF.

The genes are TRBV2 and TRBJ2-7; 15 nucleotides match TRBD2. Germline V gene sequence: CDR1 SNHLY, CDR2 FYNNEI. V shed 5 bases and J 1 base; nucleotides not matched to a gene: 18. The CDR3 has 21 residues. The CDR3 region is CASSPGTLGLAGGFRSYEQYF. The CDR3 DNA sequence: TGTGCCAGCAGTCCCGGGACTTTGGGACTAGCGGGGGGTTTCCGGTCCTACGAGCAGTACTTC.

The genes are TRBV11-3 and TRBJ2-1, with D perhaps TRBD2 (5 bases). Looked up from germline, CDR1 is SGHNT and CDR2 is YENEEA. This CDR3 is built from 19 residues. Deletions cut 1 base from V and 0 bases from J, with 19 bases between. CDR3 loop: CASSLGYLVGENSYNEQFF. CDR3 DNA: TGTGCCAGCAGCTTAGGGTATTTAGTCGGGGAAAACTCCTACAATGAGCAGTTCTTC.

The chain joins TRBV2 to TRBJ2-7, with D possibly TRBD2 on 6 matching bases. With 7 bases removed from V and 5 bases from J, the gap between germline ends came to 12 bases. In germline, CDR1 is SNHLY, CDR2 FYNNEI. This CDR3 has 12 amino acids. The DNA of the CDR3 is TGTGCCAGCACAGTCCGGGGGAACGAGCAGTACTTC. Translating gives CASTVRGNEQYF.